A single sample is the source of the 10 T cell receptor beta chains below, sequenced in a study of control samples from healthy donors and cancer patients. Clones were sequenced by immunoSEQ multiplex PCR, and TCRdb holds only the in-frame ones, with some missing. Of over 80,000 clones listed, roughly 83% were seen once; the top ten hold 10%. Sequenced: blood. The receptors were sampled from a woman aged 25 to 45 in good health.

This sequence joins TRBV2 and TRBJ1-6; D is unresolved. The CDR3 is 15 residues long. Germline-derived CDR1 and CDR2 are SNHLY and FYNNEI. Deletions cut 10 bases from V and 8 bases from J, with 21 bases between. The CDR3, as DNA: TGTGCCACTTCAGACGGCTCAGGATCGTATTCACCCCTCCACTTT. Translated, it gives CATSDGSGSYSPLHF.

The V and J genes are TRBV14 and TRBJ2-7, with a weak D call TRBD1 (5 bases). This CDR3 contains 13 residues. V lost 0 bases and J 12 bases, leaving 15 bases between the germline ends. Germline-derived CDR1 and CDR2 are SGHDN and FVKESK. The CDR3 nucleotides are TGTGCCAGCAGCCAAGAAACATTTGGGGCGAGGTACTTC. This encodes CASSQETFGARYF.

V usage is TRBV2 and J usage is TRBJ2-2; 8 bases align to TRBD1. Per the germline V gene, CDR1 is SNHLY and CDR2 is FYNNEI. V was pared by 7 bases and J by 3 bases, with 7 bases of the junction left unmatched. This CDR3 has 15 amino acids. The CDR3 DNA reads TGTGCCAGCAAGTGGAGGACAGGGTACACCGGGGAGCTGTTTTTT. Translated, it gives CASKWRTGYTGELFF.

The CDR3 bases are TGTGCCAGCAGCTTAGCTCTCGGGGAGCTGTTTTTT. Encoded protein: CASSLALGELFF. The chain joins TRBV11-1 to TRBJ2-2; D not certain. CDR1 and CDR2 from the germline V gene are SGHAT and FQDESV (reference sequence). This CDR3 is built from 12 residues. V lost 0 bases, J lost 7 bases, and 3 bases lay in between.

This clone was detected only once. CDR3 region: CASSLGPERGELFF. In DNA, the CDR3 is TGCGCCAGCAGCTTGGGCCCCGAGCGCGGGGAGCTGTTTTTT. This chain links TRBV5-1 with TRBJ2-2, with unresolved D. Germline CDR1 SGHRS, CDR2 YFSETQ. This CDR3 has 14 amino acids. Trimming pared 0 bases from V and 7 bases from J, leaving 10 bases between.

As DNA, the CDR3 is TGTGCCAGCAGCGTAGGGTCGGGAGCGGGGGCCACAGATACGCAGTATTTT. This encodes CASSVGSGAGATDTQYF. The J gene is TRBJ2-3, the V gene TRBV9; 8 positions agree with TRBD2. Per germline, CDR1 SGDLS and CDR2 YYNGEE. The CDR3 totals 17 residues. The trim removed 0 bases at V and 2 bases at J, leaving 8 bases unmatched. The whole variable domain, remainder taken from reference TRBV9 and TRBJ2-3, is DSGVTQTPKHLITATGQRVTLRCSPRSGDLSVYWYQQSLDQGLQFLIQYYNGEERAKGNILERFSAQQFPDLHSELNLSSLELGDSALYFCASSVGSGAGATDTQYFGPGTRLTVL.

The rearrangement uses TRBV2 and TRBJ2-3; D is unresolved. V was trimmed by 1 base and J by 0 bases, leaving 14 bases between them. The length of the CDR3 is 17 residues. Looked up from germline, CDR1 is SNHLY and CDR2 is FYNNEI. The CDR3 region has the DNA TGTGCCAGCAGTGAAGTGGCAGGTCCAGCTAGCACAGATACGCAGTATTTT. It codes for CASSEVAGPASTDTQYF.

This rearrangement joins TRBV11-2 to TRBJ2-7; the D gene could be TRBD1 or TRBD2 (5 bases each). Germline values: CDR1 SGHAT, CDR2 FQNNGV. Trimming cost V 6 bases and J 2 bases, with 17 bases left between them. This CDR3 is built from 15 residues. This CDR3 is CASSPGTLSTYEQYF. The DNA for the CDR3 is TGTGCCAGCAGTCCCGGGACGCTTTCCACCTACGAGCAGTACTTC.

The chain combines TRBV4-3 with TRBJ1-2; the D gene is possibly TRBD1 (5 bases). Germline V lookup: CDR1 LGHNA, CDR2 YSLEER. This CDR3 spans 16 amino acids. V shed 6 bases and J shed 4 bases, with 21 bases lying between them. The CDR3 DNA is TGCGCCAGCAGACCGACTATCACGTCCGGGACCTATGGCTACACCTTC. It is translated as CASRPTITSGTYGYTF.

J is TRBJ1-6 and V is TRBV9, with a possible D match to TRBD1 (6 bases). The CDR3 is 14 amino acids. V was clipped by 2 bases and J by 10 bases, with 13 bases between them. Germline loops: CDR1 SGDLS, CDR2 YYNGEE. This CDR3 is CASSVGTGNSPLHF. For the CDR3, the DNA is TGTGCCAGCAGCGTGGGCACAGGGAACTCACCCCTCCACTTT.